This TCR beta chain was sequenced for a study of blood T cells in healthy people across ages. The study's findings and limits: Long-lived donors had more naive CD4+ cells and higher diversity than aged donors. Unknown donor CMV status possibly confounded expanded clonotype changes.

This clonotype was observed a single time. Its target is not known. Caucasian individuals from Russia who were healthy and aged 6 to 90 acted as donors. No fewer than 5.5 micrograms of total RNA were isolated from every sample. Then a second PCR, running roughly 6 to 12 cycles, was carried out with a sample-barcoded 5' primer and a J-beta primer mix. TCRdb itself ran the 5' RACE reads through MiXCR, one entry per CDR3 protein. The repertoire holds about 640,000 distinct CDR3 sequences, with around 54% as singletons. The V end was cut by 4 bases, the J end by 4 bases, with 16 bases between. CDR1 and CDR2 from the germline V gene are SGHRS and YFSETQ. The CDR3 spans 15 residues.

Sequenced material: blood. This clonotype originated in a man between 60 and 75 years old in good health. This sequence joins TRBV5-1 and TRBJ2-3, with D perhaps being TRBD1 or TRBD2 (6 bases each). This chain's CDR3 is CASSLMSGGADTQYF. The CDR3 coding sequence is TGCGCCAGCAGCCTCATGTCCGGGGGCGCAGATACGCAGTATTTT.